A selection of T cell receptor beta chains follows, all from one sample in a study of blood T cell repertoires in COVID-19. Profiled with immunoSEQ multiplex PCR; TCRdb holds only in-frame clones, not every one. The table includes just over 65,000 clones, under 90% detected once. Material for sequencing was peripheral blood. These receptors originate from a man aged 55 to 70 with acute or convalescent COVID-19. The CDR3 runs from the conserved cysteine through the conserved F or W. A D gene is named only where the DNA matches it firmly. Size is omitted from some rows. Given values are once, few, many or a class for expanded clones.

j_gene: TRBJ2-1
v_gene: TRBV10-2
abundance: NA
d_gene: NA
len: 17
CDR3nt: TGCGCCAGCAGTGTTTCGTCCGGGGGTGCGAGTTACAATGAGCAGTTCTTC
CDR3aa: CASSVSSGGASYNEQFF

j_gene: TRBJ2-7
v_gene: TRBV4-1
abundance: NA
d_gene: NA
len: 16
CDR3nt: TGCGCCAGCAGCCAAGATGGGGAGACTAGAGCATACGAGCAGTACTTC
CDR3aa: CASSQDGETRAYEQYF

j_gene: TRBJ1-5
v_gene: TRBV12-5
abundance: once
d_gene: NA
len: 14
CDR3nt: TGTGCTAGTGGGCCAGACGCGAGGTATCAGCCCCAGCATTTT
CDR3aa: CASGPDARYQPQHF

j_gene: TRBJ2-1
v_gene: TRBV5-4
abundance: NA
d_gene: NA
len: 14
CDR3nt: TGTGCCAGCAGCCCGGAGACAAACGGGGGAAAACAGTTCTTC
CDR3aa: CASSPETNGGKQFF

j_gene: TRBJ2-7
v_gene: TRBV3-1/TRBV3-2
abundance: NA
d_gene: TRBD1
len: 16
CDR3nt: TGTGCCAGCAGCCAAGGGACAGGGACCATAATTTACGAGCAGTACTTC
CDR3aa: CASSQGTGTIIYEQYF

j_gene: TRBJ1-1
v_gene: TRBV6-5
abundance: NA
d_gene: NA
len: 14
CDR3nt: TGTGCCAGCAGTTACTCTGCGGTGAACACTGAAGCTTTCTTT
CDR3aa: CASSYSAVNTEAFF

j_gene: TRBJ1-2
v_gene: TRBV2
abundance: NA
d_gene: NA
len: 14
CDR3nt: TGTGCCAGCAGTGAAGTAAGAACAGGCGGTGGCTACACCTTC
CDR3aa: CASSEVRTGGGYTF

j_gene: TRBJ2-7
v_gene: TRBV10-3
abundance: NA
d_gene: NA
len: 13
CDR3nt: TGTGCCACCGGGGTAGGCGACTCCTACGAGCAGTACTTC
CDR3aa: CATGVGDSYEQYF

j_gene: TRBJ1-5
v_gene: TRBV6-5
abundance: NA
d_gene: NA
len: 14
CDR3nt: TGTGCCAGCAGTTACTCCGGTGCGGCACAGCCCCAGCATTTT
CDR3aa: CASSYSGAAQPQHF

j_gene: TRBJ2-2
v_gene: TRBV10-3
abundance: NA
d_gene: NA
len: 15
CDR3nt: TGTGCCATCAGTGAGTCGATGACACCGGCCGGGGAGCTGTTTTTT
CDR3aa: CAISESMTPAGELFF

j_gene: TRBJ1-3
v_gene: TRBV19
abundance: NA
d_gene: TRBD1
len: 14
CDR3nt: TGTGCCAGTAGTACACAGGGGTCTGGAAACACCATATATTTT
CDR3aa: CASSTQGSGNTIYF

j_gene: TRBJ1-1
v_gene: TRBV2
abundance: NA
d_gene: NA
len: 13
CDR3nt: TGTGCCAGCAGTGAAACGTCAGGCACTGAAGCTTTCTTT
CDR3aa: CASSETSGTEAFF

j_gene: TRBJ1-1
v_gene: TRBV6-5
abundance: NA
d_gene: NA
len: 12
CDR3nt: TGTGCCAGCAGTCCCACGGAGGGTGGAGCTTTCTTT
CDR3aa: CASSPTEGGAFF

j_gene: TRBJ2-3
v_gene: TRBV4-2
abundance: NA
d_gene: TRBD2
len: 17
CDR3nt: TGTGCCAGCAGCCAAGAGTCGACGGCGGGGGGGCACAATACGCAGTATTTT
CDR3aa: CASSQESTAGGHNTQYF

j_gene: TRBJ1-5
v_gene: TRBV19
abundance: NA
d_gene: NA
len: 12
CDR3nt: TGTGCCAGTAGTGGCCTCAATCAGCCCCAGCATTTT
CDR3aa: CASSGLNQPQHF

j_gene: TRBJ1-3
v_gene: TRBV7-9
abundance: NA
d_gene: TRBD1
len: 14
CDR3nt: TGTGCCAGCCGGCCGTCGGGACAGGGAAACACCATATATTTT
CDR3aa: CASRPSGQGNTIYF

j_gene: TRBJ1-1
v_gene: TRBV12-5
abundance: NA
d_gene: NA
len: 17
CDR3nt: TGTGCTAGTGGTTTGGTACCTGGACAACTCTTCAACACTGAAGCTTTCTTT
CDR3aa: CASGLVPGQLFNTEAFF

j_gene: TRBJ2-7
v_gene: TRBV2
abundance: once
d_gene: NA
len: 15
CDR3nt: TGTGCCAGCAGTGAAGCGCGGCAGATCTCCTACGAGCAGTACTTC
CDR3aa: CASSEARQISYEQYF

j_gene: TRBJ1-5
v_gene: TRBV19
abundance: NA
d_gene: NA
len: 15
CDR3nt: TGTGCCAGTAGGGCGGGGACCTTTAGCAATCAGCCCCAGCATTTT
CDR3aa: CASRAGTFSNQPQHF

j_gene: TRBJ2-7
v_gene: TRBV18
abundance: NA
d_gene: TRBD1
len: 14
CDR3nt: TGTGCCAGCTCACCGGGACAGGGGTACCACGAGCAGTACTTC
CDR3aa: CASSPGQGYHEQYF

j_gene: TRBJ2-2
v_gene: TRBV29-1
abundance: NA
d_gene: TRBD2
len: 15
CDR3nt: TGCAGCGTCCGGGGGGGCAGGTCGAACACCGGGGAGCTGTTTTTT
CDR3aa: CSVRGGRSNTGELFF

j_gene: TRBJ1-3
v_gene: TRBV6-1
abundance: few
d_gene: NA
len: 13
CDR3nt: TGTGCCAGCAGTGAGGTAGAAGGCGGCACCATATATTTT
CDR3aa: CASSEVEGGTIYF

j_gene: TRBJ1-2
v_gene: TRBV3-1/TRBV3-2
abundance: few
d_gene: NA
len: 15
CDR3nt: TGTGCCAGCAGCCAAGAGGACGGACCCAGGGATGGCTACACCTTC
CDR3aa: CASSQEDGPRDGYTF

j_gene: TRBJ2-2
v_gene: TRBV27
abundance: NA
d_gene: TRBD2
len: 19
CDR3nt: TGTGCCAGCAGCCCTATCCCCTCACTAGCGGGGGGAATTGGCGGGGAGCTGTTTTTT
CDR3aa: CASSPIPSLAGGIGGELFF

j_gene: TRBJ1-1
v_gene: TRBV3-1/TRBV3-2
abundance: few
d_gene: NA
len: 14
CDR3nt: TGTGCCAGCAGCCAAGTTGCAGGGTACACTGAAGCTTTCTTT
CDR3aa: CASSQVAGYTEAFF

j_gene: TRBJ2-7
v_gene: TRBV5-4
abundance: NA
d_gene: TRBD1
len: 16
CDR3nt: TGTGCCAGCAGCTTGGCCGTAGGGACAGCCTCCTACGAGCAGTACTTC
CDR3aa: CASSLAVGTASYEQYF

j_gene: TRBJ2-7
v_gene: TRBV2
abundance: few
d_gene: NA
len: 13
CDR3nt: TGTGCCAGCAGTTCCGACATGGGCCACGAGCAGTACTTC
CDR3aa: CASSSDMGHEQYF

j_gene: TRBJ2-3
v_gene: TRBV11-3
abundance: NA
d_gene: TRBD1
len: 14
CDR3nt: TGTGCCAGCAGCTCGGGACAGGGAAGAGATACGCAGTATTTT
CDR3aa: CASSSGQGRDTQYF

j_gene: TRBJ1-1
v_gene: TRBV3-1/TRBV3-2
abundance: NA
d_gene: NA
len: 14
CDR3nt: TGTGCCAGCAGCCAAAGTCATAGTACGACTGAAGCTTTCTTT
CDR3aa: CASSQSHSTTEAFF

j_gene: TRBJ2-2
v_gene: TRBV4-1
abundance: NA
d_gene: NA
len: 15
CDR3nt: TGCGCCAGCAGCATCTTGGACATGGACACCGGGGAGCTGTTTTTT
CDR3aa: CASSILDMDTGELFF

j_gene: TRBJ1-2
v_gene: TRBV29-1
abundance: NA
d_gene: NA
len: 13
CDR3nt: TGCAGCGTTGAAGGGCCGGGACAAAGAGGCTACACCTTC
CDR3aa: CSVEGPGQRGYTF

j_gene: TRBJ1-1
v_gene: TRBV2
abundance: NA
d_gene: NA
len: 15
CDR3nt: TGTGCCAGCGCGCTTCGGAGGATTCCCGACACTGAAGCTTTCTTT
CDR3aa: CASALRRIPDTEAFF

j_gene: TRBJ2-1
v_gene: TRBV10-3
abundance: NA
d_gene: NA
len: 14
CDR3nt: TGTGCCATCTATGACAGGGTAGCGGTCAATGAGCAGTTCTTC
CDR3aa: CAIYDRVAVNEQFF

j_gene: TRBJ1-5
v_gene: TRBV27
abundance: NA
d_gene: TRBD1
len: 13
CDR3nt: TGTGCCAGCAGTTTGGACAGGGCCCAGCCCCAGCATTTT
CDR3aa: CASSLDRAQPQHF

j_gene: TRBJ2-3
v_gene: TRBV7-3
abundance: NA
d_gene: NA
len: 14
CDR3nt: TGTGCCAGCAGCTTAGGACTTCACACAGATACGCAGTATTTT
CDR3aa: CASSLGLHTDTQYF